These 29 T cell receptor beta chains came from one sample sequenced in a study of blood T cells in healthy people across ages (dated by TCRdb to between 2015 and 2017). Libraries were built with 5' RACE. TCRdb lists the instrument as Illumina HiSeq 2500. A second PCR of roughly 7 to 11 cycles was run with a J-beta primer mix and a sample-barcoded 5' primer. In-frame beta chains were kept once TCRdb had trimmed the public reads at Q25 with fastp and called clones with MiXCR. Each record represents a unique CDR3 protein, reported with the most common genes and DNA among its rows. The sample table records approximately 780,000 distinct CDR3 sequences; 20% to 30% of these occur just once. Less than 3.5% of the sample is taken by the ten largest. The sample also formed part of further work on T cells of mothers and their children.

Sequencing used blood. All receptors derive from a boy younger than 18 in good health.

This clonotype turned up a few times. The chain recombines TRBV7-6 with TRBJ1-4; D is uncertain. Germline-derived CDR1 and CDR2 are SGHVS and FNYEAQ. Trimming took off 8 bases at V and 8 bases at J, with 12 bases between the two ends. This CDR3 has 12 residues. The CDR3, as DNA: TGTGCCAGCGGGAGGTGGGCGGAAAAACTGTTTTTT. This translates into CASGRWAEKLFF.

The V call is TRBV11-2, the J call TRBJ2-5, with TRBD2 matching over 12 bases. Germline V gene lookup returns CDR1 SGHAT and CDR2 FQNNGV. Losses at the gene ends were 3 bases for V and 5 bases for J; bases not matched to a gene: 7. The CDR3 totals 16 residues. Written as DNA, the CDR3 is TGTGCCAGCAGCTTGGCCCTAGCGGGGGGGCCGGAGACCCAGTACTTC. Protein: CASSLALAGGPETQYF.

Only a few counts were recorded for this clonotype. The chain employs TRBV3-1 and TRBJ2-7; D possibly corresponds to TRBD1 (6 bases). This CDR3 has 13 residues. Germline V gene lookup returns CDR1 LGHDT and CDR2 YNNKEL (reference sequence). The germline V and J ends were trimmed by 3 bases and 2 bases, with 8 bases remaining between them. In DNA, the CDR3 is TGTGCCAGCAGCCAGGACAGTACCTACGAGCAGTACTTC. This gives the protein CASSQDSTYEQYF.

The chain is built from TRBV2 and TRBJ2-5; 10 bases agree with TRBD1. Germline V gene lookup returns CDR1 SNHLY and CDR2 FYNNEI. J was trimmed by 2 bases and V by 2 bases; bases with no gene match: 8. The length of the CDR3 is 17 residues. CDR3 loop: CASSESRGQGNQETQYF. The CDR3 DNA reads TGTGCCAGCAGTGAATCACGGGGACAGGGGAATCAAGAGACCCAGTACTTC.

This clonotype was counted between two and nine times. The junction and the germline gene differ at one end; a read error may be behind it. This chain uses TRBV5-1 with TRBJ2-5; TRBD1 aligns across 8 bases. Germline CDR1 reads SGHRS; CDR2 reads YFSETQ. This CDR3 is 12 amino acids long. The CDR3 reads CASSLAGQVKFF. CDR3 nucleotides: TGCGCCAGCAGCTTGGCGGGACAGGTTAAGTTCTTC.

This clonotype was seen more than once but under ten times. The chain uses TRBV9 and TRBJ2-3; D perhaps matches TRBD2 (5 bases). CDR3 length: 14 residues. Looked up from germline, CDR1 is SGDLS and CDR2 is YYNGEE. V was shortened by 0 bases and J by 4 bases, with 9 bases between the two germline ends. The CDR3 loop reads CASSVVEGADTQYF. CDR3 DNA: TGTGCCAGCAGCGTAGTAGAGGGAGCAGATACGCAGTATTTT.

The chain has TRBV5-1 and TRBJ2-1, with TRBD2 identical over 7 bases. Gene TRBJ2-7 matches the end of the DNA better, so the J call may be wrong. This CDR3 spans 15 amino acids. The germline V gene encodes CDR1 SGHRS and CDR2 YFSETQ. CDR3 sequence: CASSPRGPGGWEQYF. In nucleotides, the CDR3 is TGCGCCAGCAGCCCGAGGGGCCCGGGAGGTTGGGAGCAGTACTTC.

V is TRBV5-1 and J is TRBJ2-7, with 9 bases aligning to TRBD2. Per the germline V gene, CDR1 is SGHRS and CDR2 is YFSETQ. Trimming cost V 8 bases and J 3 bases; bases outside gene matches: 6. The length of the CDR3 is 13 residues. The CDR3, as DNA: TGCGCCAGTACAGCGGGAGGCGACTACGAGCAGTACTTC. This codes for CASTAGGDYEQYF.

The CDR3 sequence: CASSAGTGGAEKLFF. The CDR3 DNA reads TGTGCCAGCAGCGCCGGGACAGGGGGCGCCGAAAAACTGTTTTTT. V is TRBV6-4 and J is TRBJ1-4, with 12 bases identical to TRBD1. Per germline, CDR1 MRHNA and CDR2 SNTAGT. With V trimmed by 6 bases and J by 8 bases, 7 bases remained unmatched. The CDR3 totals 15 residues.

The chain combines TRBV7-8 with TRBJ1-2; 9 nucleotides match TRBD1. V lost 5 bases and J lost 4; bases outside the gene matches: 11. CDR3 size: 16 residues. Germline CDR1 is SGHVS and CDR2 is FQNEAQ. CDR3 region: CASSLRDRVLGYGYTF. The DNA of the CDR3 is TGTGCCAGCAGCCTCCGGGACAGGGTATTGGGCTATGGCTACACCTTC.

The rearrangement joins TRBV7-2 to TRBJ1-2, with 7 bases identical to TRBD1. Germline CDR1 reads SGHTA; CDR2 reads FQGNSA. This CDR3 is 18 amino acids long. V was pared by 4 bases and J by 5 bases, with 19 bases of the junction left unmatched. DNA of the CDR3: TGTGCCAGCAGCTCCGGAGGCTATCGGGACAGCAAAAATTATGGCTACACCTTC. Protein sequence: CASSSGGYRDSKNYGYTF.

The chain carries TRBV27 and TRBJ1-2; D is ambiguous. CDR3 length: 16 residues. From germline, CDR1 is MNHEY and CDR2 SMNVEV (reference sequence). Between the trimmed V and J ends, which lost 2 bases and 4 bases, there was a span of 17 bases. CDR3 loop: CASSLKGPGRPYGYTF. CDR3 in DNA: TGTGCCAGCAGTTTAAAAGGGCCTGGCCGACCCTATGGCTACACCTTC.

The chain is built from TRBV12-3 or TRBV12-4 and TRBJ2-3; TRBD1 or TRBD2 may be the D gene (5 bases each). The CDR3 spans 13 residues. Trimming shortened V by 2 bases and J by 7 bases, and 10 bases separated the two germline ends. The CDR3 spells CASSLLGGNTQYF. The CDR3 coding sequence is TGTGCCAGCAGTTTACTTGGGGGAAATACGCAGTATTTT.

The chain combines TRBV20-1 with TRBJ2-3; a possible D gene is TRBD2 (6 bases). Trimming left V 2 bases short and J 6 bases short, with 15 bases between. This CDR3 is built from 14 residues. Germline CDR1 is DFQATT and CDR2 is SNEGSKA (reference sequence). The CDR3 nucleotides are TGCAGTGCTAGACCCGTGGGGGGTGGGGATACGCAGTATTTT. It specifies CSARPVGGGDTQYF.

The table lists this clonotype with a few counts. CDR3 DNA sequence: TGTGCCAGCAGCTCTTGGAGGGACAGCAACACCGGGGAGCTGTTTTTT. Translated: CASSSWRDSNTGELFF. The chain carries TRBV7-2 and TRBJ2-2; possibly TRBD1 for D (7 bases). The CDR3 covers 16 residues. With 4 bases removed from V and 2 bases from J, the gap between germline ends came to 14 bases. Germline assignment: CDR1 SGHTA and CDR2 FQGNSA.

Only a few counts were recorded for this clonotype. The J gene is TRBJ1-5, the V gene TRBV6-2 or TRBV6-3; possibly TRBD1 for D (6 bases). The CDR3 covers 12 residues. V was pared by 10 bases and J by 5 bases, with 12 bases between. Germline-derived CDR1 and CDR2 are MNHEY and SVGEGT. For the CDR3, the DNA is TGTGCCACCAATCGACAGGATCAGCCCCAGCATTTT. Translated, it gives CATNRQDQPQHF.

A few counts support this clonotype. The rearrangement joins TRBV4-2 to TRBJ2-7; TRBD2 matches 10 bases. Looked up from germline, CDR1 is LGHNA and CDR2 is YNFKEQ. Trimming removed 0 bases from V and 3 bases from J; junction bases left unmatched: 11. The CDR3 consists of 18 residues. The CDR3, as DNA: TGTGCCAGCAGCCAAGAGCCTAGCGGGGGTCTGGGAAGCTACGAGCAGTACTTC. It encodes CASSQEPSGGLGSYEQYF.

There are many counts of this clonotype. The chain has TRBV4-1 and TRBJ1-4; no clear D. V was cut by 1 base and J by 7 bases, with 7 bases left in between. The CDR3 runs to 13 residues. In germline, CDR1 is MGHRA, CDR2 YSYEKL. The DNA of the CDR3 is TGCGCCAGCAGCCAAGGCCGCCTTGAAAAACTGTTTTTT. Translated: CASSQGRLEKLFF.

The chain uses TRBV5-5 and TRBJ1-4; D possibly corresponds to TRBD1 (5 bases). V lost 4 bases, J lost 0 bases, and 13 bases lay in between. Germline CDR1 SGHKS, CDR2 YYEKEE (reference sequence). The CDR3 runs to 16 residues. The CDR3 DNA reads TGTGCCAGCAGCCCGGGGCGTTGGGCAACTAATGAAAAACTGTTTTTT. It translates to CASSPGRWATNEKLFF. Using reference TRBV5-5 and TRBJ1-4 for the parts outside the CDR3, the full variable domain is DAGVTQSPTHLIKTRGQQVTLRCSPISGHKSVSWYQQVLGQGPQFIFQYYEKEERGRGNFPDRFSARQFPNYSSELNVNALLLGDSALYLCASSPGRWATNEKLFFGSGTQLSVL.

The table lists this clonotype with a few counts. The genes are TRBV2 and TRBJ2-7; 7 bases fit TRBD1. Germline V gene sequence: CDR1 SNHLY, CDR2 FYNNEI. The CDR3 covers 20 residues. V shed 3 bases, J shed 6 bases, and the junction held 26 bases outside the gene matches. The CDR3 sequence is CASSDEGAPTRARAFGEQYF. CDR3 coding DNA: TGTGCCAGCAGTGACGAGGGGGCTCCTACTAGAGCACGGGCCTTTGGCGAGCAGTACTTC.

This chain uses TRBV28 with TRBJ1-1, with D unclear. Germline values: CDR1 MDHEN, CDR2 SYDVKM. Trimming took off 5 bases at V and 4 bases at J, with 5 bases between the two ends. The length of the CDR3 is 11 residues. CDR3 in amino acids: CASSRITEAFF. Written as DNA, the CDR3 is TGTGCCAGCAGTCGGATCACTGAAGCTTTCTTT.

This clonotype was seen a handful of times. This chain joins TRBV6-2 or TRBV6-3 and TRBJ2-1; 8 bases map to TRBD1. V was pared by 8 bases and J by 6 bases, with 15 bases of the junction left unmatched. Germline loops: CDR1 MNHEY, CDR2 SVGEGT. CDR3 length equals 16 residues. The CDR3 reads CASLPLGQGSVNEQFF. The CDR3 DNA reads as TGTGCCAGCCTCCCTTTAGGACAGGGTTCCGTCAATGAGCAGTTCTTC.

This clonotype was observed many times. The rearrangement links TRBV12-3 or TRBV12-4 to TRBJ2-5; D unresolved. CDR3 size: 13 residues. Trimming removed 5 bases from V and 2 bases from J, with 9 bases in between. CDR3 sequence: CASSVDGQETQYF. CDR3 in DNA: TGTGCCAGCAGTGTGGACGGGCAAGAGACCCAGTACTTC.

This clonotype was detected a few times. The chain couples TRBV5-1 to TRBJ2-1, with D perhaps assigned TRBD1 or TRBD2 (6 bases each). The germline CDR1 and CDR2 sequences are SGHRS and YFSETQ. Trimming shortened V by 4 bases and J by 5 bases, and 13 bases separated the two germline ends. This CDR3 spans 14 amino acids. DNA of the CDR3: TGCGCCAGCAGCCTGAAGGGGGGAAACAATGAGCAGTTCTTC. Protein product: CASSLKGGNNEQFF.

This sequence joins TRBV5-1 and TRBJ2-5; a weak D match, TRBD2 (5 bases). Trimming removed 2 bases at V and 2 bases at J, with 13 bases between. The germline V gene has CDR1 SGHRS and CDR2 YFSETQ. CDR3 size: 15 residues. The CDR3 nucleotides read TGCGCCAGCAGCTTTGCGGGCAGCCGTCAAGAGACCCAGTACTTC. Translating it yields CASSFAGSRQETQYF.

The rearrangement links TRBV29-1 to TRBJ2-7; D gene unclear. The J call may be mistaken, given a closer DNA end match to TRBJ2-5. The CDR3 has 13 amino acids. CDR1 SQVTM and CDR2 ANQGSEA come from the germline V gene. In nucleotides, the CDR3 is TGCAGCGTCGCTCTAAGGGTTGGGGAGACCCAGTACTTC. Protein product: CSVALRVGETQYF.

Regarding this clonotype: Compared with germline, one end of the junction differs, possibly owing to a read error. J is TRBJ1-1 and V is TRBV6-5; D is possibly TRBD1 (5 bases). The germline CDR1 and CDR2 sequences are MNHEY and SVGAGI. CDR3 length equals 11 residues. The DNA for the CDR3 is TGTGCCAGCAGTTCCTGGGGGGGAAGCCTCTTT. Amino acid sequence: CASSSWGGSLF.

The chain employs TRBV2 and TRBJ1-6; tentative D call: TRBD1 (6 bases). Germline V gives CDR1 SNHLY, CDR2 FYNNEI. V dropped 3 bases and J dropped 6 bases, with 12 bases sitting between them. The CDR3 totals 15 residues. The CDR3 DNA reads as TGTGCCAGCAGTGATCAGGGGCCCCTTAATTCACCCCTCCACTTT. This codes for CASSDQGPLNSPLHF.

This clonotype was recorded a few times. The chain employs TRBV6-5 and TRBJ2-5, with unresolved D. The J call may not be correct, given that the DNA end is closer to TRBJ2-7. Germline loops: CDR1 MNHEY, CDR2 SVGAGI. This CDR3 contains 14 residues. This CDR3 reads CASSYLGPSYEQYF. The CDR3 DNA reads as TGTGCCAGCAGTTACCTAGGACCTTCCTACGAGCAGTACTTC.